The rows below give T cell receptor beta chains drawn from one sample of a study of cytomegalovirus exposure and HLA in healthy donors. The assay was immunoSEQ multiplex PCR, and TCRdb's table has in-frame clones only and misses some. Found here are under 150,000 clones, 60% to 80% of them singletons; the top ten hold 1.5% to 2%. Sequenced: PBMCs. The receptor source for this set is a woman in her 30s in good health and CMV-seronegative. Both conserved end residues are part of each CDR3. A D gene is named only where the DNA matches it firmly. Rows may omit the clone size; those that give it use once, few, many or a size class.

V gene	CDR3 length	J gene	clone size	D gene	CDR3 protein	CDR3 DNA
TRBV29-1	15	TRBJ1-4	few	NA	CSVATRGTSNEKLFF	TGCAGCGTTGCTACGCGGGGTACCTCTAATGAAAAACTGTTTTTT
TRBV6-5	16	TRBJ2-7	once	TRBD2	CASSYSSSGRGSEQYF	TGTGCCAGCAGTTACTCGAGTAGCGGGAGGGGTTCCGAGCAGTACTTC
TRBV7-9	15	TRBJ1-2	NA	NA	CASSLRQADKYGYTF	TGTGCCAGCAGCCTACGACAGGCTGACAAGTATGGCTACACCTTC
TRBV7-8	14	TRBJ1-1	once	NA	CASSLAGVNTEAFF	TGTGCCAGCAGCTTAGCCGGGGTGAACACTGAAGCTTTCTTT
TRBV25-1	14	TRBJ2-1	once	TRBD2	CASSRTSGGGEQFF	TGTGCCAGCAGTCGGACTAGCGGGGGAGGTGAGCAGTTCTTC
TRBV5-4	17	TRBJ1-5	NA	NA	CASSLSLGGGRNQPQHF	TGTGCCAGCAGCCTATCCCTTGGCGGGGGTCGAAATCAGCCCCAGCATTTT
TRBV6-5	14	TRBJ2-7	few	NA	CASRTTDSWDEQYF	TGTGCCAGCAGGACGACAGATTCCTGGGACGAGCAGTACTTC
TRBV4-3	15	TRBJ1-2	NA	TRBD1	CASSQRQGEEYGYTF	TGCGCCAGCAGCCAAAGACAGGGGGAAGAGTATGGCTACACCTTC
TRBV27	15	TRBJ2-1	NA	TRBD2	CASRASGGSYNEQFF	TGTGCCAGCAGGGCTAGCGGGGGGTCCTACAATGAGCAGTTCTTC
TRBV9	14	TRBJ2-7	NA	TRBD1	CASSVGQGTHEQYF	TGTGCCAGCAGCGTGGGACAGGGGACCCACGAGCAGTACTTC
TRBV9	13	TRBJ1-1	NA	NA	CASSPQGNTEAFF	TGTGCCAGCAGCCCTCAGGGTAACACTGAAGCTTTCTTT
TRBV5-6	16	TRBJ2-6	NA	NA	CASSSRHLSGANVLTF	TGTGCCAGCAGCTCCCGACATCTCTCTGGGGCCAACGTCCTGACTTTC
TRBV5-8	13	TRBJ2-5	few	TRBD1	CASSLHRGETQYF	TGTGCCAGCAGCTTGCACAGGGGAGAGACCCAGTACTTC
TRBV10-3	16	TRBJ2-7	NA	TRBD1	CAISEFLRDRSYEQYF	TGTGCCATCAGTGAGTTTCTCCGGGACAGGTCCTACGAGCAGTACTTC
TRBV9	17	TRBJ1-2	NA	TRBD1	CASSLRDRIKESYGYTF	TGTGCCAGCAGCCTCCGGGACAGGATTAAGGAGAGCTATGGCTACACCTTC
TRBV13	14	TRBJ1-5	NA	NA	CASSLFSGNQPQHF	TGTGCCAGCAGCTTATTTTCGGGTAATCAGCCCCAGCATTTT
TRBV5-1	14	TRBJ2-3	once	TRBD1	CASWTGAHTDTQYF	TGCGCCAGCTGGACAGGGGCCCACACAGATACGCAGTATTTT
TRBV4-1	15	TRBJ1-1	NA	TRBD1	CASRPQGALNTEAFF	TGCGCCAGCAGGCCACAGGGGGCGCTGAACACTGAAGCTTTCTTT
TRBV19	19	TRBJ1-2	NA	NA	CASSIGGVGTYSPGYGYTF	TGTGCCAGTAGTATAGGAGGGGTCGGGACATACTCCCCTGGTTATGGCTACACCTTC
TRBV9	16	TRBJ1-6	NA	TRBD1	CASSPQGAIKNSPLHF	TGTGCCAGCAGCCCCCAGGGGGCAATCAAGAATTCACCCCTCCACTTT
TRBV29-1	11	TRBJ1-2	NA	NA	CRGGNNYGYTF	TGCAGGGGGGGGAACAACTATGGCTACACCTTC
TRBV7-3	12	TRBJ1-2	NA	NA	CASSFDRKGYTF	TGTGCCAGCAGCTTCGACAGGAAAGGCTACACCTTC
TRBV27	13	TRBJ2-5	NA	NA	CASMPRFGETQYF	TGTGCCAGCATGCCCAGGTTTGGAGAGACCCAGTACTTC
TRBV4-3	14	TRBJ1-2	NA	NA	CASSQATGGYGYTF	TGCGCCAGCAGCCAGGCAACCGGGGGCTATGGCTACACCTTC